Presented here are 28 T cell receptor beta chains from one specimen sequenced in a study of cytomegalovirus exposure and HLA in healthy donors. Primers: 60 Vbeta forward and 13 Jbeta reverse. Libraries were prepared by immunoSEQ multiplex PCR; TCRdb keeps only in-frame clonotypes and omits some of them. Seen here are fewer than 250,000 clones, approximately 88% observed once, and the top ten hold 0.71%. The sequenced sample was PBMCs. These receptors all stem from a boy between 2 and 10 years old in good health and CMV-seronegative.

In DNA, the CDR3 is TGTGCCAGCAGCGTGGGGACTAGCGGGGGCTGCGAGCAGTACTTC. Translation gives CASSVGTSGGCEQYF. J is TRBJ2-7 and V is TRBV9; 14 nucleotides agree with TRBD2. Germline CDR1 and CDR2: SGDLS and YYNGEE. The CDR3 covers 15 residues. The junction had 4 bases not matched to a gene; V was cut back by 2 bases and J by 6 bases.

As concerns this clone: The sample has other DNA sequences that encode this CDR3 too. This chain connects TRBV18 to TRBJ1-5; D is perhaps TRBD1 (6 bases). The germline gives CDR1 KGHSH, CDR2 LQKENI. Trimming left V 3 bases short and J 4 bases short, with 7 bases between. The CDR3 is 13 amino acids. The CDR3 DNA sequence: TGTGCCAGCTCACCCGACAGGAATCAGCCCCAGCATTTT. This gives the protein CASSPDRNQPQHF. The full variable domain, rest sourced from reference TRBV18 and TRBJ1-5, is NAGVMQNPRHLVRRRGQEARLRCSPMKGHSHVYWYRQLPEEGLKFMVYLQKENIIDESGMPKERFSAEFPKEGPSILRIQQVVRGDSAAYFCASSPDRNQPQHFGDGTRLSIL.

The genes are TRBV6-4 and TRBJ2-2; a weak D match, TRBD2 (5 bases). Looked up from germline, CDR1 is MRHNA and CDR2 is SNTAGT. The CDR3 contains 13 residues. V shed 3 bases and J shed 3 bases, with 5 bases lying between them. In DNA form, the CDR3 reads TGTGCCAGCAGTGAGGAGGACACCGGGGAGCTGTTTTTT. It specifies CASSEEDTGELFF.

This chain links TRBV7-9 with TRBJ2-1; possible D gene TRBD1, 5 bases. The V gene's germline CDR1 is SEHNR and CDR2 FQNEAQ (reference sequence). The ends were cut back, 5 bases at V and 5 bases at J, with 10 bases in the middle. The CDR3 length is 13 residues. The chain's CDR3 is CASSLMTDNEQFF. The CDR3 nucleotides read TGTGCCAGCAGCCTCATGACAGACAATGAGCAGTTCTTC.

This clone was found once. The J gene is TRBJ1-2, the V gene TRBV5-5, with 10 bases that match TRBD1. The germline CDR1 and CDR2 sequences are SGHKS and YYEKEE (reference sequence). The CDR3 loop spans 15 amino acids. V was pared by 5 bases and J by 4 bases, with 8 bases of the junction left unmatched. CDR3 loop: CASRPGTGASYGYTF. CDR3 nucleotide sequence: TGTGCCAGCAGGCCCGGGACAGGGGCTTCCTATGGCTACACCTTC.

The genes are TRBV5-1 and TRBJ1-3, with 8 bases that match TRBD1. Germline V CDR1 and CDR2: SGHRS, YFSETQ. The V segment lost 2 bases and the J segment 0 bases; nucleotides outside the gene matches: 22. There are 22 residues in the CDR3. DNA of the CDR3: TGCGCCAGCAGCTTCGCTCCTCCACCACAACCGACAGGGGCCGACTCTGGAAACACCATATATTTT. Residues: CASSFAPPPQPTGADSGNTIYF.

The rearrangement joins TRBV25-1 to TRBJ2-1; possible D gene TRBD1, 5 bases. CDR1 is MGHDK, CDR2 SYGVNS, per germline. The V end lost 1 base, the J end lost 6 bases, and 16 bases lay between the germline ends. The CDR3 runs 16 residues. The CDR3: CASSEFDGAIGNEQFF. The CDR3 nucleotides read TGTGCCAGCAGTGAATTTGATGGGGCTATAGGCAATGAGCAGTTCTTC.

The chain links TRBV5-1 to TRBJ2-7; D may be TRBD2 (6 bases). The V end was cut by 1 base, the J end by 6 bases, with 8 bases between. Germline values: CDR1 SGHRS, CDR2 YFSETQ. The CDR3 runs 12 residues. The CDR3 reads CASSLPGVEQYF. As DNA, the CDR3 is TGCGCCAGCAGCTTGCCGGGGGTCGAGCAGTACTTC.

This clone appeared a single time. The CDR3 region has the DNA TGTGCCAGCAGCTCTACCCATAATTGGGAGACCCAGTACTTC. This encodes CASSSTHNWETQYF. The J gene is TRBJ2-5, the V gene TRBV5-8; D gene ambiguous. Germline lookup yields CDR1 SGHTS and CDR2 YDEGEE. The CDR3 runs 14 residues. Trimming took off 3 bases at V and 5 bases at J, with 14 bases between the two ends. The full variable domain, completed using reference TRBV5-8 and TRBJ2-5, is EAGVTQSPTHLIKTRGQQATLRCSPISGHTSVYWYQQALGLGLQFLLWYDEGEERNRGNFPPRFSGRQFPNYSSELNVNALELEDSALYLCASSSTHNWETQYFGPGTRLLVL.

The chain carries TRBV29-1 and TRBJ2-3; TRBD1 matches at 7 bases. The V gene's germline CDR1 is SQVTM and CDR2 ANQGSEA. This CDR3 comprises 16 residues. V dropped 1 base and J dropped 0; count of bases not matched to a gene: 7. CDR3: CSVEVRDRDSTDTQYF. The CDR3 coding sequence is TGCAGCGTTGAAGTCCGGGACAGAGATAGCACAGATACGCAGTATTTT.

The chain uses TRBV29-1 and TRBJ1-2, with 7 bases that match TRBD1. The CDR3 is made up of 12 amino acids. Unmatched junction bases numbered 6, after V lost 3 bases and J lost 8 bases. Per the germline V gene, CDR1 is SQVTM and CDR2 is ANQGSEA. The DNA for the CDR3 is TGCAGCGTTGAGTTAGGGGGCGGCGGCTACACCTTC. This codes for CSVELGGGGYTF.

V gene TRBV5-4 combines with J gene TRBJ2-5; TRBD2 might be the D (6 bases). V was cut by 1 base and J by 5 bases, with 12 bases left in between. The CDR3 runs to 14 residues. Germline V lookup: CDR1 SGHNT, CDR2 YYREEE (reference sequence). The CDR3 DNA reads TGTGCCAGCAGCTTGAGGACTACCGGGGAGACCCAGTACTTC. It is translated as CASSLRTTGETQYF.

The chain joins TRBV6-5 to TRBJ1-1, with unresolved D. CDR3 length equals 14 residues. Germline V lookup: CDR1 MNHEY, CDR2 SVGAGI. Deletions cut 2 bases from V and 4 bases from J, with 11 bases between. The CDR3 reads CASSYPGAGTEAFF. The CDR3 DNA reads TGTGCCAGCAGTTACCCGGGCGCGGGCACTGAAGCTTTCTTT.

J is TRBJ1-4 and V is TRBV6-5; tentatively, D is TRBD1 (5 bases). This CDR3 has 13 amino acids. The V end was cut by 6 bases, the J end by 6 bases, with 11 bases between. CDR1 MNHEY and CDR2 SVGAGI come from the germline V gene. The CDR3 sequence: CASSLPGDEKLFF. The CDR3 nucleotides are TGTGCCAGCAGCTTGCCGGGGGATGAAAAACTGTTTTTT.

The gene calls are TRBV9 and TRBJ1-2; D remains ambiguous. V was cut by 8 bases and J by 7 bases, with 15 bases left in between. Germline CDR1 is SGDLS and CDR2 is YYNGEE. This CDR3 comprises 12 residues. The chain's CDR3 is CARPIRKSGYTF. CDR3 DNA sequence: TGTGCCAGGCCCATCAGGAAAAGTGGCTACACCTTC.

The V call is TRBV6-5, the J call TRBJ2-1; 7 bases match TRBD1. The CDR3 totals 15 residues. From germline, CDR1 is MNHEY and CDR2 SVGAGI. V gave up 6 bases and J gave up 4 bases; unmatched junction bases: 9. CDR3 residues: CASSPGQAIYNEQFF. The CDR3, as DNA: TGTGCCAGCAGCCCCGGACAGGCGATTTACAATGAGCAGTTCTTC.

A remark on this clone: The junction differs from germline at one of its ends, possibly a read error. The chain carries TRBV7-7 and TRBJ1-4; weak D call: TRBD1 (6 bases). Germline V gene lookup returns CDR1 SSHAT and CDR2 FNYEAQ (reference sequence). The CDR3 has 13 amino acids. The CDR3 reads CASSFSQGEKLFF. The DNA of the CDR3 is TGTGCTAGCAGCTTTAGCCAGGGGGAAAAACTGTTTTTT.

This chain uses TRBV18 with TRBJ1-5, with 7 positions matching TRBD1. The CDR3 loop spans 15 amino acids. With 3 bases clipped from V and 3 bases from J, the junction kept 5 bases outside the gene matches. Germline values: CDR1 KGHSH, CDR2 LQKENI. This CDR3 reads CASSPPGQNNQPQHF. CDR3 nucleotide sequence: TGTGCCAGCTCACCCCCGGGACAGAACAATCAGCCCCAGCATTTT.

The chain is built from TRBV10-3 and TRBJ2-7; TRBD1 matches at 10 bases. V gave up 11 bases and J gave up 4 bases; unmatched junction bases: 11. This CDR3 spans 14 amino acids. The germline V gene encodes CDR1 ENHRY and CDR2 SYGVKD. The CDR3 DNA sequence: TGTGCCGCAGTGCCAGGGACAGGGGATTACGAGCAGTACTTC. It encodes CAAVPGTGDYEQYF.

The chain has TRBV19 and TRBJ2-3, with TRBD1 as a possible D gene (5 bases). Germline CDR1 is LNHDA and CDR2 is SQIVND (reference sequence). The V end lost 7 bases, the J end lost 1 base, and 12 bases lay between the germline ends. The CDR3 has 14 amino acids. CDR3 in amino acids: CASTMGLGTDTQYF. The CDR3 DNA is TGTGCCAGTACCATGGGGCTAGGCACAGATACGCAGTATTTT.

V usage is TRBV23-1 and J usage is TRBJ1-2; possible D gene TRBD1, 5 bases. Being an ORF, TRBV23-1 has a function that is uncertain. The CDR3 covers 15 residues. The ends were cut back, 6 bases at V and 3 bases at J, with 17 bases in the middle. The CDR3 spells CASSQFYRPDYGYTF. The DNA of the CDR3 is TGCGCCAGCAGCCAGTTTTACAGGCCCGACTATGGCTACACCTTC.

This clone was seen once. The chain uses TRBV15 and TRBJ1-6; 7 nucleotides align to TRBD1. This CDR3 contains 13 residues. CDR1 and CDR2 from the germline V gene are LNHNV and YYDKDF (reference sequence). V lost 5 bases to trimming and J lost 10 bases; unmatched junction nucleotides: 5. This CDR3 is CATSGGGDSPLHF. The CDR3, as DNA: TGTGCCACCAGCGGAGGGGGCGACTCACCCCTCCACTTT.

The chain recombines TRBV9 with TRBJ2-7; 11 nucleotides align to TRBD2. V dropped 0 bases and J dropped 2; count of bases not matched to a gene: 4. CDR3 length equals 16 residues. Looked up from germline, CDR1 is SGDLS and CDR2 is YYNGEE. This CDR3 reads CASSVGVAGGPYEQYF. The CDR3 DNA reads TGTGCCAGCAGCGTAGGCGTAGCGGGGGGGCCCTACGAGCAGTACTTC. Supplemented by reference TRBV9 and TRBJ2-7, the full variable domain reads DSGVTQTPKHLITATGQRVTLRCSPRSGDLSVYWYQQSLDQGLQFLIQYYNGEERAKGNILERFSAQQFPDLHSELNLSSLELGDSALYFCASSVGVAGGPYEQYFGPGTRLTVT.

The chain combines TRBV13 with TRBJ1-2; D gene unclear. CDR1 and CDR2 from the germline V gene are PRHDT and FYEKMQ (reference sequence). Trimming took off 5 bases at V and 0 bases at J, with 13 bases between the two ends. The CDR3 totals 15 residues. The CDR3 loop reads CASSINSNSNYGYTF. The CDR3 DNA is TGTGCCAGCAGCATAAACAGCAACTCTAACTATGGCTACACCTTC.

This clone has a handful of counts. The CDR3 loop is CASGGTGSAGELFF. Written as DNA, the CDR3 is TGTGCCAGCGGGGGGACAGGATCGGCCGGGGAGCTGTTTTTT. The rearrangement joins TRBV6-5 to TRBJ2-2, with 8 positions matching TRBD1. Trimming removed 8 bases from V and 6 bases from J; junction bases left unmatched: 8. CDR3 size: 14 residues. Germline CDR1 reads MNHEY; CDR2 reads SVGAGI.

The chain has TRBV11-2 and TRBJ2-7, with unresolved D. The germline CDR1 and CDR2 sequences are SGHAT and FQNNGV. The CDR3 is 14 residues long. The V gene lost 0 bases and the J gene lost 4 bases, with 10 bases spanning the gap. Written as DNA, the CDR3 is TGTGCCAGCAGCTTAGATCGAGGAGTATACGAGCAGTACTTC. Its protein product is CASSLDRGVYEQYF. Full variable domain (missing parts from reference TRBV11-2 and TRBJ2-7): EAGVAQSPRYKIIEKRQSVAFWCNPISGHATLYWYQQILGQGPKLLIQFQNNGVVDDSQLPKDRFSAERLKGVDSTLKIQPAKLEDSAVYLCASSLDRGVYEQYFGPGTRLTVT.

This clone was seen only once. The chain uses TRBV9 and TRBJ2-6; D ambiguous. This CDR3 comprises 14 residues. V dropped 4 bases and J dropped 0 bases, with 5 bases sitting between them. Germline CDR1 SGDLS, CDR2 YYNGEE. The CDR3 loop is CASSPPSGANVLTF. CDR3 DNA sequence: TGTGCCAGCAGCCCTCCCTCTGGGGCCAACGTCCTGACTTTC. Together with reference TRBV9 and TRBJ2-6, the CDR3 gives the full variable domain: DSGVTQTPKHLITATGQRVTLRCSPRSGDLSVYWYQQSLDQGLQFLIQYYNGEERAKGNILERFSAQQFPDLHSELNLSSLELGDSALYFCASSPPSGANVLTFGAGSRLTVL.

V gene TRBV11-3 combines with J gene TRBJ2-4; 9 nucleotides align to TRBD1. Germline loops: CDR1 SGHNT, CDR2 YENEEA. Trimming cost V 3 bases and J 1 base; bases outside gene matches: 7. The CDR3 length is 17 residues. In DNA form, the CDR3 reads TGTGCCAGCAGCTTCTCGACCGGGACAGGGGCCAAAAACATTCAGTACTTC. Its protein product is CASSFSTGTGAKNIQYF.